This T cell receptor (beta chain) originates from a study of blood T cell repertoires in COVID-19. Study details: Collection of acute and convalescent COVID-19 samples took place in the United States, Italy and Spain. Sample material is recorded as cDNA or gDNA derived from T cells, B-cell-depleted T cells, or PBMCs.

V was trimmed by 5 bases and J by 2 bases, leaving 19 bases between them. The CDR3 has 16 amino acids. Germline V gene sequence: CDR1 SGHVS, CDR2 FQNEAQ. Source study methods: Reference gene primer amplification in the assay estimated nucleated cell counts. TCRdb's copy holds only in-frame clones and misses some; the assay was immunoSEQ multiplex PCR. V, J and clone size derive from that table, while D and trimming were established from the DNA sequence. The data show around 40,000 clones, around 84% seen once. Specimen: peripheral blood. The sequence was obtained from a human donor in a cohort sampled during active COVID-19. This chain uses TRBV7-8 with TRBJ2-7; a weak D match, TRBD2 (5 bases). The CDR3 loop reads CASSTRTRLLTYEQYF. The CDR3, as DNA: TGTGCCAGCAGCACTAGGACCAGGCTTTTAACCTACGAGCAGTACTTC.